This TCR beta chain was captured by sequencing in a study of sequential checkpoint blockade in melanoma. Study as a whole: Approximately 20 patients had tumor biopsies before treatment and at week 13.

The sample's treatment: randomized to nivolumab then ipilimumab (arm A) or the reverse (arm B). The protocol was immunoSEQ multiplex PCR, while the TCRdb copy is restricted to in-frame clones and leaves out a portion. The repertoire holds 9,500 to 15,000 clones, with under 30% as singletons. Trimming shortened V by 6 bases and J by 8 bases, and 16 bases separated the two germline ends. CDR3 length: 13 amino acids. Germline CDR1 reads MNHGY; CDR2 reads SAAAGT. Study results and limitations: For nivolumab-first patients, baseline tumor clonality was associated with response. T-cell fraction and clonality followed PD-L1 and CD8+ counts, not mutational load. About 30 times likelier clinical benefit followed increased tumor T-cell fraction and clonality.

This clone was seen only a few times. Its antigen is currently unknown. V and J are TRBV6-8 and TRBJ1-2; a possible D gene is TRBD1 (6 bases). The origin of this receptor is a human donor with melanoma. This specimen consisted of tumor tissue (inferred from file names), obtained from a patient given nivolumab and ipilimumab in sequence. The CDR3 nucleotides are TGTGCCAGCAGCGTCAGCAGGGGAAGGGGCTACACCTTC. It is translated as CASSVSRGRGYTF.